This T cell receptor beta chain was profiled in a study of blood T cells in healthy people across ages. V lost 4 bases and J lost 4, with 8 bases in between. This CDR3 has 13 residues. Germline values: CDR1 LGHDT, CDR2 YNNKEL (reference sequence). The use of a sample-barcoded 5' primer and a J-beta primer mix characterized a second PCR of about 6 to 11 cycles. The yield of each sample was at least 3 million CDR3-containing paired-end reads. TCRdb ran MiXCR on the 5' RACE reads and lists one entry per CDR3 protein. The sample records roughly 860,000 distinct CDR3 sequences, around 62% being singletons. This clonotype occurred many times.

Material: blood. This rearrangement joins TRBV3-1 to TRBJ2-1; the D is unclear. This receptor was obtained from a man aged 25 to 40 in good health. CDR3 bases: TGTGCCAGCAGCCCTGGACGGTACAATGAGCAGTTCTTC. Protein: CASSPGRYNEQFF.